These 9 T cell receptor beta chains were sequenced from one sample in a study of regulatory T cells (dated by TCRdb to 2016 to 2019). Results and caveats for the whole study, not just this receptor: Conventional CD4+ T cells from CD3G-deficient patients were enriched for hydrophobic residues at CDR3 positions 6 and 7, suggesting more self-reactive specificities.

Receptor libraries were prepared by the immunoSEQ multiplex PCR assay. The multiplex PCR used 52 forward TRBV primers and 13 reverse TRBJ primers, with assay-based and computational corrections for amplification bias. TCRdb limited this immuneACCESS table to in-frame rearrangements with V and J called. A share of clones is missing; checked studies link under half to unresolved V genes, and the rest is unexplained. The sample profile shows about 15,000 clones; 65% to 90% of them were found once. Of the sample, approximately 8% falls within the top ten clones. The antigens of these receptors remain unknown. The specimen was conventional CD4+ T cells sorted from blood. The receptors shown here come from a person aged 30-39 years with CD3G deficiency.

The CDR3 loop reads CASSSEGGWKWYQETQYF. Written as DNA, the CDR3 is TGTGCCAGCAGCTCTGAAGGGGGGTGGAAATGGTACCAAGAGACCCAGTACTTC. The V gene is TRBV7-8, the J gene TRBJ2-5, with D perhaps TRBD1 or TRBD2 (6 bases each). Between the trimmed V and J ends, which lost 4 bases and 0 bases, there was a span of 21 bases. Germline V CDR1 and CDR2: SGHVS, FQNEAQ. The CDR3 runs to 18 residues.

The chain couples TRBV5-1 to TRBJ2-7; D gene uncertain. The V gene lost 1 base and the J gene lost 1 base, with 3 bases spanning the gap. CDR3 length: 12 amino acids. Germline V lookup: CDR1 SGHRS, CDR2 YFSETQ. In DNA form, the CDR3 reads TGCGCCAGCAGCTTGCCGTCCTACGAGCAGTACTTC. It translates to CASSLPSYEQYF.

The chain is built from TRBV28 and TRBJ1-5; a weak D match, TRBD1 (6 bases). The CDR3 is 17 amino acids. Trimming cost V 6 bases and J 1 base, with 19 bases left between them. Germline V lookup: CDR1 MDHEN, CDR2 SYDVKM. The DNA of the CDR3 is TGTGCCAGCAGCCCTTTTAGGGGGTTGAAGAGCAATCAGCCCCAGCATTTT. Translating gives CASSPFRGLKSNQPQHF.

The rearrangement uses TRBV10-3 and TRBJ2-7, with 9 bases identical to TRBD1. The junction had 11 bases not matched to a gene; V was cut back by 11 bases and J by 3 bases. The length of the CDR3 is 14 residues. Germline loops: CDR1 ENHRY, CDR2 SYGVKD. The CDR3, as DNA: TGTGCCGTCGCTCGCCGGGGACAGGGCTACGAGCAGTACTTC. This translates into CAVARRGQGYEQYF.

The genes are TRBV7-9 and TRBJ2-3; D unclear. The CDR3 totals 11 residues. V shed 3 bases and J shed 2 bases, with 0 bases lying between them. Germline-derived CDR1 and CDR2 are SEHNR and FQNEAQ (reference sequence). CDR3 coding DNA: TGTGCCAGCAGCTTCACAGATACGCAGTATTTT. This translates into CASSFTDTQYF. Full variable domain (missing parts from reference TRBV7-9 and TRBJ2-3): DTGVSQNPRHKITKRGQNVTFRCDPISEHNRLYWYRQTLGQGPEFLTYFQNEAQLEKSRLLSDRFSAERPKGSFSTLEIQRTEQGDSAMYLCASSFTDTQYFGPGTRLTVL.

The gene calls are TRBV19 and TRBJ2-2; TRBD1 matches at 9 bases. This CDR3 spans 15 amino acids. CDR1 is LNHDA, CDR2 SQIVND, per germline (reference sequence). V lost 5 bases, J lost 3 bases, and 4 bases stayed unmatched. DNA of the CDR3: TGTGCCAGTAGTCCGGGGACAGGGTACACCGGGGAGCTGTTTTTT. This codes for CASSPGTGYTGELFF. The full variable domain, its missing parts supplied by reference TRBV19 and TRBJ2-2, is DGGITQSPKYLFRKEGQNVTLSCEQNLNHDAMYWYRQDPGQGLRLIYYSQIVNDFQKGDIAEGYSVSREKKESFPLTVTSAQKNPTAFYLCASSPGTGYTGELFFGEGSRLTVL.

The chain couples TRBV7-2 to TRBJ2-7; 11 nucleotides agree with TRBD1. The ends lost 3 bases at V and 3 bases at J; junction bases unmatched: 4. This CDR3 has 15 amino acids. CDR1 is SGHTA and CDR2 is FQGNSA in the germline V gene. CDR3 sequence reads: CASSLTGTGGYEQYF. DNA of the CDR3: TGTGCCAGCAGCTTGACCGGGACAGGGGGCTACGAGCAGTACTTC.

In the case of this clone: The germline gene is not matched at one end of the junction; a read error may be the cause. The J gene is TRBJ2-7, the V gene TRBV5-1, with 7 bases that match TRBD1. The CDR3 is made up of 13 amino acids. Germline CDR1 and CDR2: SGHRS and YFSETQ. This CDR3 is CASSLWTGLEQYF. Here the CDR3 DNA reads TGTGCCAGCAGCTTGTGGACAGGACTCGAGCAGTACTTC. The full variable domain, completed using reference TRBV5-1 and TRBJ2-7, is KAGVTQTPRYLIKTRGQQVTLSCSPISGHRSVSWYQQTPGQGLQFLFEYFSETQRNKGNFPGRFSGRQFSNSRSEMNVSTLELGDSALYLCASSLWTGLEQYFGPGTRLTVT.

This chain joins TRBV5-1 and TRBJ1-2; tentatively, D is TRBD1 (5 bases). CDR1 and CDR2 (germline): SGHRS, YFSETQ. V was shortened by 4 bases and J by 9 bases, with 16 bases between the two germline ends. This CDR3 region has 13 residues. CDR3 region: CASSKDQGRRYTF. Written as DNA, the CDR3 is TGCGCCAGCAGCAAGGATCAGGGAAGGCGCTACACCTTC.